Shown below are 30 T cell receptor beta chains from a single sample sequenced in a study of cytomegalovirus exposure and HLA in healthy donors. PCR used 60 Vbeta primers and 13 Jbeta primers. The method was immunoSEQ multiplex PCR; TCRdb's version includes in-frame clones alone and lacks a portion of them. The sample has 150,000 to 200,000 clones; 80% are singletons. Sample: PBMCs. The receptors shown here come from a girl between 5 and 17 years old in good health and CMV-seropositive.

The V call is TRBV27, the J call TRBJ1-2; the match to TRBD1 covers 9 bases. Germline CDR1 MNHEY, CDR2 SMNVEV (reference sequence). CDR3 size: 14 residues. Germline trimming cut 5 bases from V and 5 bases from J; bases unmatched to any gene: 6. The CDR3: CASSTWTGAYGYTF. The DNA of the CDR3 is TGTGCCAGCAGTACTTGGACAGGGGCTTATGGCTACACCTTC.

The chain combines TRBV30 with TRBJ1-5; D is unresolved. Germline lookup yields CDR1 GTSNPN and CDR2 SVGIG (reference sequence). V dropped 2 bases and J dropped 1 base, with 9 bases sitting between them. This CDR3 has 14 residues. The CDR3 region is CAWSLTSSNQPQHF. The CDR3 DNA follows: TGTGCCTGGAGTCTGACATCCAGCAATCAGCCCCAGCATTTT.

The chain employs TRBV25-1 and TRBJ2-1; D unclear. V was cut by 1 base and J by 3 bases, with 13 bases left in between. The germline gives CDR1 MGHDK, CDR2 SYGVNS. The CDR3 has 16 residues. CDR3: CASSESISSFYNEQFF. CDR3 nucleotide sequence: TGTGCCAGCAGTGAATCGATTAGCTCATTCTACAATGAGCAGTTCTTC.

The chain couples TRBV7-9 to TRBJ2-7; weak D call: TRBD1 (6 bases). In germline, CDR1 is SEHNR, CDR2 FQNEAQ (reference sequence). This CDR3 has 15 amino acids. The V gene lost 2 bases and the J gene lost 3 bases, with 14 bases spanning the gap. The DNA of the CDR3 is TGTGCCAGCAGCTTACCATGGGACAAGGACTACGAGCAGTACTTC. It translates to CASSLPWDKDYEQYF.

This chain connects TRBV18 to TRBJ1-1, with D hard to call. CDR1 KGHSH and CDR2 LQKENI come from the germline V gene. This CDR3 contains 15 residues. Trimming left V 0 bases short and J 0 bases short, with 8 bases between. CDR3 nucleotide sequence: TGTGCCAGCTCACCACCGGGCAGGATGAACACTGAAGCTTTCTTT. Translation gives CASSPPGRMNTEAFF.

This clone appeared a single time. V and J are TRBV7-6 and TRBJ2-7; a possible D gene is TRBD2 (5 bases). V lost 5 bases and J 5 bases, leaving 13 bases between the germline ends. The germline CDR1 and CDR2 sequences are SGHVS and FNYEAQ. CDR3 length: 13 residues. In DNA form, the CDR3 reads TGTGCCAGCAGCCTCGGACGGCGGGACGAGCAGTACTTC. Translation: CASSLGRRDEQYF.

This chain connects TRBV2 to TRBJ2-5; tentative D call: TRBD2 (5 bases). Germline CDR1 reads SNHLY; CDR2 reads FYNNEI. This CDR3 has 15 amino acids. The V end lost 10 bases, the J end lost 1 base, and 19 bases lay between the germline ends. The CDR3 DNA is TGTGCCACCCCCCGGGCGGGTCACATCCAAGAGACCCAGTACTTC. Residues: CATPRAGHIQETQYF.

The CDR3 here is CASSLGQVTYNEQFF. The CDR3 DNA reads as TGTGCCAGCAGCTTAGGCCAGGTTACTTACAATGAGCAGTTCTTC. The V call is TRBV11-3, the J call TRBJ2-1; D is ambiguous. The ends were cut back, 1 base at V and 4 bases at J, with 11 bases in the middle. The CDR3 has 15 residues. Germline loops: CDR1 SGHNT, CDR2 YENEEA.

The chain couples TRBV11-2 to TRBJ2-7; no clear D. Trimming left V 1 base short and J 3 bases short, with 13 bases between. Germline loops: CDR1 SGHAT, CDR2 FQNNGV. The CDR3 runs 15 residues. CDR3 sequence: CASSLALTVGYEQYF. In DNA form, the CDR3 reads TGTGCCAGCAGCTTAGCTTTAACAGTAGGCTACGAGCAGTACTTC.

The V and J genes are TRBV11-2 and TRBJ2-1; 8 positions agree with TRBD2. Trimming cost V 1 base and J 1 base; bases outside gene matches: 6. The CDR3 contains 17 residues. Germline lookup yields CDR1 SGHAT and CDR2 FQNNGV. The CDR3 sequence: CASSLVSSGKSYNEQFF. The DNA of the CDR3 is TGTGCCAGCAGCTTAGTAAGTAGCGGGAAATCCTACAATGAGCAGTTCTTC.

The chain links TRBV4-3 to TRBJ2-7, with D possibly matching TRBD1 (6 bases). V was pared by 3 bases and J by 9 bases, with 24 bases between. Per the germline V gene, CDR1 is LGHNA and CDR2 is YSLEER. There are 16 residues in the CDR3. The CDR3 nucleotides read TGCGCCAGCAGCCACAAAAGGACTCTCCAAGGGGGTGGGCAGTACTTC. It codes for CASSHKRTLQGGGQYF.

The chain uses TRBV7-2 and TRBJ2-1, with D perhaps matching TRBD1 (5 bases). Germline lookup yields CDR1 SGHTA and CDR2 FQGNSA. Trimming stripped 1 base from V and 2 bases from J, with 9 bases between. The CDR3 spans 15 residues. This CDR3 reads CASSLEVQAYNEQFF. The CDR3 DNA reads TGTGCCAGCAGCTTAGAGGTACAGGCCTACAATGAGCAGTTCTTC.

The chain is built from TRBV25-1 and TRBJ1-1; weak D call: TRBD1 (6 bases). The CDR3 totals 13 residues. Germline assignment: CDR1 MGHDK and CDR2 SYGVNS. Trimming removed 7 bases from V and 1 base from J, with 10 bases in between. The CDR3 here is CASTPDRNTEAFF. DNA for the CDR3: TGTGCCAGCACCCCGGACAGGAACACTGAAGCTTTCTTT. The complete variable domain, with remaining parts taken from reference TRBV25-1 and TRBJ1-1, reads EADIYQTPRYLVIGTGKKITLECSQTMGHDKMYWYQQDPGMELHLIHYSYGVNSTEKGDLSSESTVSRIRTEHFPLTLESARPSHTSQYLCASTPDRNTEAFFGQGTRLTVV.

J is TRBJ1-3 and V is TRBV30; no clear D. The CDR3 spans 14 residues. The germline gives CDR1 GTSNPN, CDR2 SVGIG (reference sequence). The ends were cut back, 2 bases at V and 2 bases at J, with 10 bases in the middle. The CDR3 loop is CAWSRVEAGNTIYF. The CDR3, as DNA: TGTGCCTGGAGTCGGGTAGAGGCTGGAAACACCATATATTTT. Drawing the rest from reference TRBV30 and TRBJ1-3, the complete variable domain is SQTIHQWPATLVQPVGSPLSLECTVEGTSNPNLYWYRQAAGRGLQLLFYSVGIGQISSEVPQNLSASRPQDRQFILSSKKLLLSDSGFYLCAWSRVEAGNTIYFGEGSWLTVV.

The V call is TRBV7-9, the J call TRBJ1-4, with 7 nucleotides matching TRBD1. V shed 5 bases and J 0 bases; nucleotides not matched to a gene: 6. The CDR3 covers 16 residues. Germline CDR1 and CDR2: SEHNR and FQNEAQ (reference sequence). As DNA, the CDR3 is TGTGCCAGCAGCCGTGGGACAGTTACAACTAATGAAAAACTGTTTTTT. This gives the protein CASSRGTVTTNEKLFF.

The chain combines TRBV5-1 with TRBJ2-1, with TRBD2 identical over 15 bases. V lost 4 bases, J lost 7 bases, and 3 bases stayed unmatched. CDR1 SGHRS and CDR2 YFSETQ come from the germline V gene. CDR3 length equals 15 residues. CDR3 in DNA: TGCGCCAGCAGCAGTGGACTAGCGGGAGGGAATGAGCAGTTCTTC. Its protein is CASSSGLAGGNEQFF.

The J gene is TRBJ1-2, the V gene TRBV6-6; TRBD1 agrees at 8 bases. The CDR3 spans 13 residues. Germline loops: CDR1 MNHNY, CDR2 SVGAGI (reference sequence). With V trimmed by 2 bases and J by 8 bases, 4 bases remained unmatched. CDR3 residues: CASSYGDRGGYTF. The DNA for the CDR3 is TGTGCCAGCAGTTACGGCGACAGGGGCGGCTACACCTTC.

The rearrangement joins TRBV29-1 to TRBJ2-7, with 11 bases that match TRBD2. Germline V gene lookup returns CDR1 SQVTM and CDR2 ANQGSEA. The CDR3 has 13 residues. Germline trimming cut 7 bases from V and 7 bases from J; bases unmatched to any gene: 9. For the CDR3, the DNA is TGCAGCGCTTTAGCGGGAGGGCCTGGGGAGCAGTACTTC. It is translated as CSALAGGPGEQYF.

The chain combines TRBV27 with TRBJ1-4; 8 positions agree with TRBD1. Trimming removed 6 bases from V and 8 bases from J; junction bases left unmatched: 11. Germline V gene lookup returns CDR1 MNHEY and CDR2 SMNVEV (reference sequence). The CDR3 is 15 residues long. The CDR3 coding sequence is TGTGCCAGCAGCCAGGCGGACAGGGTGAACGAAAAACTGTTTTTT. This translates into CASSQADRVNEKLFF.

This chain links TRBV11-3 with TRBJ2-3; 9 bases agree with TRBD1. V trimming: 5 bases; J trimming: 6 bases; junction bases outside the gene matches: 6. This CDR3 contains 14 residues. Germline V lookup: CDR1 SGHNT, CDR2 YENEEA. The DNA for the CDR3 is TGTGCCAGCAGCCCGGACAGGGGCGGCGATACGCAGTATTTT. As protein: CASSPDRGGDTQYF.

This rearrangement joins TRBV10-1 to TRBJ2-2; D is perhaps TRBD2 (5 bases). Germline-derived CDR1 and CDR2 are WNHNN and SYGVQD (reference sequence). The ends were cut back, 4 bases at V and 0 bases at J, with 18 bases in the middle. This CDR3 contains 18 residues. CDR3 DNA sequence: TGCGCCAGCAGTGGAGGAGGCGGGCCTTGGGCGAACACCGGGGAGCTGTTTTTT. The encoded protein is CASSGGGGPWANTGELFF.

This clone was recorded only once. The V and J genes are TRBV4-1 and TRBJ2-7; TRBD2 matches 7 bases. The V segment lost 1 base and the J segment 7 bases; nucleotides outside the gene matches: 1. Germline values: CDR1 MGHRA, CDR2 YSYEKL. The CDR3 is made up of 12 amino acids. CDR3 protein: CASSQVGREQYF. CDR3 sequence (DNA): TGCGCCAGCAGCCAAGTCGGGAGGGAGCAGTACTTC.

V gene TRBV11-2 combines with J gene TRBJ2-3, with 7 bases fitting TRBD2. V lost 5 bases, J lost 7 bases, and 15 bases stayed unmatched. The CDR3 has 16 residues. CDR1 is SGHAT and CDR2 is FQNNGV in the germline V gene. The DNA of the CDR3 is TGTGCCAGCAGCGCGAAGTTGGCGGGAGAAGAATATACGCAGTATTTT. Translating it yields CASSAKLAGEEYTQYF.

In DNA, the CDR3 is TGTGCCAGCAGTTACTCGACAAGGAACACCGGGGAGCTGTTTTTT. Translating it yields CASSYSTRNTGELFF. The genes are TRBV6-5 and TRBJ2-2; no clear D gene. The CDR3 extends over 15 amino acids. V lost 0 bases, J lost 1 base, and 6 bases lay in between. CDR1 MNHEY and CDR2 SVGAGI come from the germline V gene.

The chain couples TRBV4-1 to TRBJ1-1; 7 bases line up with TRBD1. The germline V gene has CDR1 MGHRA and CDR2 YSYEKL. V dropped 1 base and J dropped 4; count of bases not matched to a gene: 6. CDR3 length equals 15 residues. The CDR3 DNA sequence: TGCGCCAGCAGCCAAGCCCCGGGACAGTCCACTGAAGCTTTCTTT. It yields the protein CASSQAPGQSTEAFF.

J is TRBJ2-1 and V is TRBV14; 13 bases are a match to TRBD2. Germline-derived CDR1 and CDR2 are SGHDN and FVKESK. CDR3 size: 21 residues. The J segment lost 0 bases and the V segment lost 2 bases, leaving 13 bases of the junction unmatched. The CDR3 DNA reads TGTGCCAGCAGCCAAAGGGTTACCGGGACTAGCGGGGCCTCCTCCTACAATGAGCAGTTCTTC. Translating gives CASSQRVTGTSGASSYNEQFF.

The chain uses TRBV19 and TRBJ2-5; 9 bases fit TRBD2. Germline trimming cut 1 base from V and 6 bases from J; bases unmatched to any gene: 9. Germline V gene sequence: CDR1 LNHDA, CDR2 SQIVND (reference sequence). This CDR3 contains 16 residues. The CDR3 coding sequence is TGTGCCAGTAGTATAGGGGGGCGGGAGGGCCTAAAGACCCAGTACTTC. It codes for CASSIGGREGLKTQYF.

In this sample, this clone turned up once. The DNA for the CDR3 is TGTGCCGTAGCCGGGACAGGGGGAAATAGCAATCAGCCCCAGCATTTT. Amino acid sequence: CAVAGTGGNSNQPQHF. The V call is TRBV10-3, the J call TRBJ1-5; TRBD1 agrees at 11 bases. J lost 0 bases, V lost 11 bases, and 9 bases had no gene match. Germline V lookup: CDR1 ENHRY, CDR2 SYGVKD. This CDR3 has 16 residues.

The J gene is TRBJ2-3, the V gene TRBV19; 8 bases are shared with TRBD1. The V segment lost 3 bases and the J segment 4 bases; nucleotides outside the gene matches: 3. The germline gives CDR1 LNHDA, CDR2 SQIVND (reference sequence). The CDR3 sequence is 14 residues long. CDR3 sequence reads: CASSMAGGADTQYF. DNA for the CDR3: TGTGCCAGTAGTATGGCAGGGGGCGCAGATACGCAGTATTTT.

The chain has TRBV5-8 and TRBJ2-5; D is unclear. The germline V gene has CDR1 SGHTS and CDR2 YDEGEE. The germline V and J ends were trimmed by 1 base and 2 bases, with 12 bases remaining between them. This CDR3 has 15 residues. CDR3 residues: CASSLSVREQETQYF. The CDR3 nucleotides read TGTGCCAGCAGCTTGTCCGTGCGCGAACAAGAGACCCAGTACTTC.